The 26 T cell receptor beta chains below were found in one sample sequenced in a study of T cell repertoires in cytomegalovirus infection. For these receptors, no antigen is known. TCRdb ran MiXCR on the reads and lists one entry per CDR3 protein. The table records about 360,000 distinct CDR3 sequences, roughly 34% of them present only once. The input for sequencing was cultured PBMCs, taken from culture after CMV antigen stimulation. The origin of the receptors is a human donor in good health (CMV status not recorded). Some clones in this sample may be carry-over from other donors' samples.

The chain combines TRBV7-2 with TRBJ2-3, with D perhaps TRBD1 (6 bases). The ends were cut back, 1 base at V and 0 bases at J, with 17 bases in the middle. The V gene's germline CDR1 is SGHTA and CDR2 FQGNSA. CDR3 size: 18 residues. CDR3 in DNA: TGTGCCAGCAGCTTAGGGACCAGGGACAAGCCTAGCACAGATACGCAGTATTTT. Its translation: CASSLGTRDKPSTDTQYF.

J is TRBJ1-2 and V is TRBV29-1; perhaps TRBD1 as D (6 bases). CDR3 length: 16 amino acids. V gave up 4 bases and J gave up 1 base, with 19 bases separating them. Germline V CDR1 and CDR2: SQVTM, ANQGSEA. CDR3 protein: CSVAMSGQPFNYGYTF. In DNA, the CDR3 is TGCAGCGTTGCTATGAGCGGACAGCCTTTTAACTATGGCTACACCTTC.

This clonotype has only one observation. V is TRBV20-1 and J is TRBJ1-2; D gene ambiguous. The V end lost 6 bases, the J end lost 6 bases, and 8 bases lay between the germline ends. This CDR3 is built from 10 residues. Germline CDR1 DFQATT, CDR2 SNEGSKA (reference sequence). CDR3 residues: CSAWGDGYTF. CDR3 nucleotide sequence: TGCAGTGCCTGGGGTGATGGCTACACCTTC.

The chain combines TRBV12-5 with TRBJ1-2, with a possible D match to TRBD1 (6 bases). Looked up from germline, CDR1 is LGHNT and CDR2 is FRNRAP. Trimming left V 7 bases short and J 5 bases short, with 14 bases between. CDR3 size: 13 residues. CDR3 DNA sequence: TGTGCTAGTGCGAAGGGGACACCGTATGGCTACACCTTC. Its protein is CASAKGTPYGYTF.

The V call is TRBV30, the J call TRBJ1-1; D is unresolved. The CDR3 extends over 14 amino acids. CDR1 is GTSNPN and CDR2 is SVGIG in the germline V gene (reference sequence). V lost 0 bases and J lost 0, with 8 bases in between. CDR3 amino acids: CAWSVGSMNTEAFF. Written as DNA, the CDR3 is TGTGCCTGGAGTGTTGGCAGCATGAACACTGAAGCTTTCTTT.

This clonotype appeared a single time. The chain uses TRBV27 and TRBJ2-1, with D hard to call. V was clipped by 3 bases and J by 0 bases, with 9 bases between them. Germline values: CDR1 MNHEY, CDR2 SMNVEV (reference sequence). The CDR3 spans 15 residues. CDR3 DNA sequence: TGTGCCAGCAGTTTGGTACATAGCTCCTACAATGAGCAGTTCTTC. Its translation: CASSLVHSSYNEQFF.

This clonotype showed up just a few times. V and J are TRBV28 and TRBJ1-2; no definite D call. The germline gives CDR1 MDHEN, CDR2 SYDVKM. The V end was cut by 6 bases, the J end by 11 bases, with 13 bases between. This CDR3 comprises 11 residues. The CDR3 DNA follows: TGTGCCAGCAGGGTTCGGGGTAGTTACACCTTC. Translating gives CASRVRGSYTF.

This clonotype was observed a few times. The chain has TRBV18 and TRBJ2-5; D is unclear. Trimming removed 5 bases at V and 4 bases at J, with 11 bases between. Germline V gene sequence: CDR1 KGHSH, CDR2 LQKENI. The CDR3 spans 13 residues. CDR3 DNA: TGTGCCAGCTCATCGAACCCCTCAGAGACCCAGTACTTC. Protein: CASSSNPSETQYF.

About this clonotype itself: The junction differs from germline at one of its ends, possibly a read error. The chain employs TRBV10-3 and TRBJ2-5, with TRBD1 as a possible D gene (6 bases). The CDR3 length is 16 residues. Germline-derived CDR1 and CDR2 are ENHRY and SYGVKD. The CDR3: CAIRESRADSQETQYF. CDR3 sequence (DNA): TGTGCCATCAGGGAGTCGAGGGCGGACAGCCAAGAGACCCAGTACTTC.

V usage is TRBV2 and J usage is TRBJ2-3; D uncertain. Per the germline V gene, CDR1 is SNHLY and CDR2 is FYNNEI. CDR3 length: 13 residues. The V gene lost 8 bases and the J gene lost 3 bases, with 12 bases spanning the gap. CDR3 nucleotide sequence: TGTGCCAGCGCGATTTTCGGGACAGATACGCAGTATTTT. Protein: CASAIFGTDTQYF.

V gene TRBV19 combines with J gene TRBJ2-1, with TRBD1 as a possible D gene (6 bases). Trimming pared 5 bases from V and 8 bases from J, leaving 10 bases between. The germline V gene has CDR1 LNHDA and CDR2 SQIVND (reference sequence). This CDR3 spans 12 amino acids. CDR3 sequence: CASSVRGDEQFF. The DNA for the CDR3 is TGTGCCAGTAGTGTCAGGGGTGATGAGCAGTTCTTC. The full variable domain, rest sourced from reference TRBV19 and TRBJ2-1, is DGGITQSPKYLFRKEGQNVTLSCEQNLNHDAMYWYRQDPGQGLRLIYYSQIVNDFQKGDIAEGYSVSREKKESFPLTVTSAQKNPTAFYLCASSVRGDEQFFGPGTRLTVL.

The rearrangement uses TRBV25-1 and TRBJ2-5, with D unclear. Germline V lookup: CDR1 MGHDK, CDR2 SYGVNS. The CDR3 has 14 amino acids. The V gene lost 3 bases and the J gene lost 3 bases, with 11 bases spanning the gap. The CDR3: CASSELPGEETQYF. In DNA, the CDR3 is TGTGCCAGCAGTGAGCTCCCCGGAGAAGAGACCCAGTACTTC.

The CDR3 protein is CATSDSRGPNEKLFF. CDR3 coding DNA: TGTGCCACCAGTGATTCCCGCGGACCTAATGAAAAACTGTTTTTT. V gene TRBV24-1 combines with J gene TRBJ1-4; D is unresolved. Trimming took off 2 bases at V and 3 bases at J, with 9 bases between the two ends. The V gene's germline CDR1 is KGHDR and CDR2 SFDVKD. The CDR3 loop spans 15 amino acids.

This clonotype occurred once. V is TRBV12-3 or TRBV12-4 and J is TRBJ2-2; TRBD2 aligns across 7 bases. The CDR3 runs 15 residues. Trimming cost V 5 bases and J 5 bases; bases outside gene matches: 8. DNA of the CDR3: TGTGCCAGCAGTCTGGGCCCGGGGGGAACCGGGGAGCTGTTTTTT. It encodes CASSLGPGGTGELFF.

The chain links TRBV6-1 to TRBJ1-2; D is possibly TRBD1 (6 bases). The CDR3 spans 18 residues. The V end was cut by 0 bases, the J end by 7 bases, with 24 bases between. CDR1 and CDR2 from the germline V gene are MNHNS and SASEGT. CDR3 residues: CASSEARQLIRGPGGYTF. DNA for the CDR3: TGTGCCAGCAGTGAAGCTCGACAGCTGATCAGGGGTCCTGGTGGCTACACCTTC.

The count of this clonotype is one. This chain joins TRBV12-3 or TRBV12-4 and TRBJ2-7, with D perhaps matching TRBD2 (6 bases). The CDR3 sequence is 16 residues long. V lost 5 bases and J lost 0, with 17 bases in between. CDR3 sequence: CASSSLGGTNSYEQYF. The CDR3 region has the DNA TGTGCCAGCAGTAGCCTCGGGGGTACCAACTCCTACGAGCAGTACTTC.

This sequence joins TRBV6-2 or TRBV6-3 and TRBJ2-1, with D tentatively TRBD1 (6 bases). V lost 6 bases, J lost 7 bases, and 10 bases lay in between. Germline-derived CDR1 and CDR2 are MNHEY and SVGEGT. The CDR3 totals 12 residues. CDR3 protein: CASRQGQNEQFF. The CDR3 nucleotides are TGTGCCAGCAGACAGGGACAAAATGAGCAGTTCTTC.

The rearrangement uses TRBV10-1 and TRBJ2-1; a weak D match, TRBD2 (6 bases). The CDR3 runs to 15 residues. V was trimmed by 8 bases and J by 3 bases, leaving 17 bases between them. The germline gives CDR1 WNHNN, CDR2 SYGVQD (reference sequence). DNA for the CDR3: TGCGCCAGCCTGAAGAAGGGACTTTTCTACAATGAGCAGTTCTTC. This sequence encodes CASLKKGLFYNEQFF.

The gene calls are TRBV2 and TRBJ2-5; tentative D call: TRBD1 (5 bases). Germline CDR1 reads SNHLY; CDR2 reads FYNNEI. Trimming pared 7 bases from V and 7 bases from J, leaving 19 bases between. The CDR3 has 14 amino acids. CDR3 residues: CASKMDEIRGTQYF. The DNA of the CDR3 is TGTGCCAGCAAAATGGACGAAATAAGGGGGACCCAGTACTTC.

The rearrangement joins TRBV20-1 to TRBJ1-1; tentative D call: TRBD1 (5 bases). Germline loops: CDR1 DFQATT, CDR2 SNEGSKA (reference sequence). Trimming stripped 3 bases from V and 4 bases from J, with 12 bases between. The CDR3 sequence is 13 residues long. CDR3 amino acids: CSASRSGVTEAFF. In nucleotides, the CDR3 is TGCAGTGCTAGTCGGTCGGGGGTCACTGAAGCTTTCTTT.

This clonotype was counted a few times. The chain combines TRBV27 with TRBJ1-1; D is ambiguous. Germline lookup yields CDR1 MNHEY and CDR2 SMNVEV (reference sequence). The CDR3 sequence is 15 residues long. V was clipped by 3 bases and J by 0 bases, with 11 bases between them. CDR3 DNA sequence: TGTGCCAGCAGTTTCAATTGGAAAATGAACACTGAAGCTTTCTTT. Its translation: CASSFNWKMNTEAFF.

This rearrangement joins TRBV12-3 or TRBV12-4 to TRBJ2-1; TRBD2 matches at 11 bases. The CDR3 spans 14 residues. After removal of 2 bases from V and 13 bases from J, the junction contained 7 bases not matched to a gene. The CDR3 loop is CASSLISGRAEQFF. The CDR3, as DNA: TGTGCCAGCAGTTTAATTAGCGGGAGGGCCGAACAGTTCTTC.

V gene TRBV20-1 combines with J gene TRBJ2-7; no reliable D call. The V gene's germline CDR1 is DFQATT and CDR2 SNEGSKA (reference sequence). The germline V and J ends were trimmed by 5 bases and 6 bases, with 20 bases remaining between them. The CDR3 runs 14 residues. The CDR3 sequence is CSAPRNLGTSEQYF. DNA for the CDR3: TGCAGTGCTCCCCGGAACCTGGGAACTTCCGAGCAGTACTTC.

This clonotype was counted between two and nine times. The chain recombines TRBV7-9 with TRBJ2-1, with D perhaps given as TRBD1 or TRBD2 (5 bases each). CDR3 size: 12 residues. The V end lost 1 base, the J end lost 10 bases, and 8 bases lay between the germline ends. Germline assignment: CDR1 SEHNR and CDR2 FQNEAQ (reference sequence). CDR3 amino acids: CASSLVGTEQFF. The DNA for the CDR3 is TGTGCCAGCAGCTTAGTTGGGACGGAGCAGTTCTTC.

V usage is TRBV28 and J usage is TRBJ2-6; D gene ambiguous. Trimming stripped 2 bases from V and 4 bases from J, with 15 bases between. CDR1 is MDHEN, CDR2 SYDVKM, per germline. The CDR3 length is 17 residues. The chain's CDR3 is CASSLRALGQGANVLTF. In DNA, the CDR3 is TGTGCCAGCAGTTTAAGGGCGTTAGGGCAAGGGGCCAACGTCCTGACTTTC.

V and J are TRBV15 and TRBJ2-3, with TRBD1 matching 7 bases. V dropped 3 bases and J dropped 0; count of bases not matched to a gene: 6. CDR1 is LNHNV, CDR2 YYDKDF, per germline (reference sequence). CDR3 length equals 16 residues. The CDR3 here is CATSSRGQSSTDTQYF. CDR3 coding DNA: TGTGCCACCAGCAGCCGGGGACAGTCTAGCACAGATACGCAGTATTTT.